This T cell receptor beta chain was retrieved from a study of cytomegalovirus exposure and HLA in healthy donors. V was trimmed by 7 bases and J by 0 bases, leaving 16 bases between them. CDR1 is KGHSH, CDR2 LQKENI, per germline. The CDR3 has 16 amino acids. Whole-study results and caveats: Researchers counted around 160 TCR beta chains as cytomegalovirus-associated.

For this clone: The antigen remains unidentified.

Assay used: immunoSEQ multiplex PCR; TCRdb lists only in-frame clones, some missing. The table records roughly 71,000 clones, less than 95% of them present only once. The J gene is TRBJ1-3, the V gene TRBV18; D is unclear. The receptor was derived from a woman younger than 30 in good health and CMV-seronegative. Sequences were obtained from PBMCs. This CDR3 reads CASLDMHEASGNTIYF. Written as DNA, the CDR3 is TGTGCCAGCTTAGATATGCACGAGGCCTCTGGAAACACCATATATTTT.